The 12 T cell receptor beta chains below were found in one sample sequenced in a study of tumor-infiltrating lymphocytes in primary liver carcinoma. TCR beta cDNA was reverse-transcribed from 450 to 500 ng of total RNA. The reaction used a constant-region primer and ProtoScript II reverse transcriptase. Slightly modified ARM-PCR with three nested multiplex PCR rounds yielded TCR beta libraries. TRBV1-TRBV30 forward primers and a C-beta reverse primer were used in the first two PCR rounds, which each ran for 9 to 10 cycles. TCRdb fed the multiplex PCR reads into MiXCR, producing one record per CDR3 protein. The sample yields approximately 110,000 distinct CDR3 sequences, 60% to 70% seen once. Both RNA and DNA were isolated together from about 20-30 mg of bulk tissue that had not been sorted. Sample: liver tumor tissue from sampling region 1. The subset denotes: tumor region T1, superior pole. The receptors were sampled from a woman aged 60-75 years with primary liver carcinoma and hepatitis B virus infection.

Only one count was recorded for this clonotype. Just one base apart from a much larger clone, this may be a read error. The V gene is TRBV6-1, the J gene TRBJ1-3, with D unclear. Germline V gene lookup returns CDR1 MNHNS and CDR2 SASEGT. The CDR3 has 17 residues. V was pared by 3 bases and J by 0 bases, with 15 bases between. In DNA form, the CDR3 reads TGTGCCAGCAGTGATCACTCACAGAAATTCTCTGGAAACACCATATATTTT. Its translation: CASSDHSQKFSGNTIYF.

About this clonotype: This may come from a read error, since a much larger clone is one base off. The rearrangement links TRBV29-1 to TRBJ1-1, with no clear D. The germline V gene has CDR1 SQVTM and CDR2 ANQGSEA. V was trimmed by 4 bases and J by 1 base, leaving 13 bases between them. This CDR3 is 14 amino acids long. The CDR3 loop reads CSVGAYSRNTEAFF. Here the CDR3 DNA reads TGCAGCGTTGGGGCTTACTCGAGGAACACTGAAGCTTTCTTT.

This clonotype was recorded only once. This may come from a read error, since a much larger clone is one base off. V gene TRBV29-1 combines with J gene TRBJ1-3; D may be TRBD1 (5 bases). The germline gives CDR1 SQVTM, CDR2 ANQGSEA. This CDR3 comprises 12 residues. For the CDR3, the DNA is TGCAGCGTACGGGACGGTGGAAGCACCATATATTTT. It yields the protein CSVRDGGSTIYF.

Notes on this clonotype: At one end, the junction sequence differs from germline, possibly due to a read error. The chain joins TRBV6-6 to TRBJ1-5; no reliable D call. Germline loops: CDR1 MNHNY, CDR2 SVGAGI (reference sequence). This CDR3 has 12 residues. This CDR3 reads CASSPQNQSQHF. CDR3 bases: TGTGCCAGCAGTCCCCAGAATCAGTCCCAGCATTTT.

Comments on this clonotype: Given a much more abundant clone one base away, this may be a read error. This chain connects TRBV28 to TRBJ1-1; D perhaps matches TRBD1 (5 bases). In germline, CDR1 is MDHEN, CDR2 SYDVKM. The CDR3 totals 13 residues. With 4 bases removed from V and 10 bases from J, the gap between germline ends came to 16 bases. CDR3 nucleotide sequence: TGTGCCAGCAGTTCCCCGACAGTGATACTAGCTTTCTTT. This codes for CASSSPTVILAFF.

As to this clonotype: A much larger clone lies a single base off, so this may be a read error. J is TRBJ2-6 and V is TRBV6-1; TRBD1 matches at 7 bases. There are 17 residues in the CDR3. Germline CDR1 and CDR2: MNHNS and SASEGT. The junction had 10 bases not matched to a gene; V was cut back by 8 bases and J by 0 bases. The DNA of the CDR3 is TGTGCCAGCGGTGCCCGGACAGGTCGCTCTGGGGCCAACGTCCTGACTTTC. It yields the protein CASGARTGRSGANVLTF.

This clonotype appeared a few times. The chain links TRBV5-1 to TRBJ2-7; no firm D call. This CDR3 spans 16 amino acids. The V end lost 0 bases, the J end lost 0 bases, and 13 bases lay between the germline ends. CDR1 and CDR2 from the germline V gene are SGHRS and YFSETQ. CDR3 DNA: TGCGCCAGCAGCTTGGCGGCGGATTTAACCTCCTACGAGCAGTACTTC. It translates to CASSLAADLTSYEQYF.

This clonotype was detected only once. A single base separates this from a much larger clone, so it may be a read error. This chain connects TRBV12-3 or TRBV12-4 to TRBJ1-2, with a weak D call TRBD1 (5 bases). There are 13 residues in the CDR3. The CDR3: CASCLGVLEGYTF. In DNA, the CDR3 is TGTGCCAGCTGTTTAGGGGTTCTGGAAGGCTACACCTTC.

In regard to this clonotype: One base away lies a much larger clone, so this may be a sequencing read error. The CDR3 sequence: CARSEAPQSKVRNTEAFF. The CDR3, as DNA: TGTGCCAGGAGTGAAGCTCCCCAATCGAAGGTCCGGAACACTGAAGCTTTCTTT. The chain uses TRBV6-1 and TRBJ1-1; no clear D. This CDR3 contains 18 residues. Germline loops: CDR1 MNHNS, CDR2 SASEGT.

The chain combines TRBV11-2 with TRBJ1-3; D gene unclear. Germline V CDR1 and CDR2: SGHAT, FQNNGV. CDR3 length: 15 amino acids. V lost 0 bases to trimming and J lost 9 bases, with 15 bases between them. In DNA form, the CDR3 reads TGTGCCAGCAGCTTAGATCCCGGACCGCTGAGCACCATATATTTT. Amino acid sequence: CASSLDPGPLSTIYF.

Comments on this clonotype: A read error may produce the germline difference seen at one junction end. The chain recombines TRBV11-2 with TRBJ2-2, with D possibly being TRBD2 (5 bases). CDR1 is SGHAT, CDR2 FQNNGV, per germline. The CDR3 covers 17 residues. CDR3 sequence reads: CTSSFPRLHANTGELFF. CDR3 DNA sequence: TGTACCAGCAGCTTCCCCCGACTACACGCGAACACGGGGGAGCTGTTTTTT.

On this clonotype: It may be a read error: a sequence one base away is much more abundant. The chain uses TRBV6-6 and TRBJ2-7, with 12 nucleotides matching TRBD2. Germline CDR1 is MNHNY and CDR2 is SVGAGI (reference sequence). The CDR3 runs to 17 residues. The J segment lost 6 bases and the V segment lost 2 bases, leaving 11 bases of the junction unmatched. For the CDR3, the DNA is TGTGCCAGCAGTTACGCGGTAAGGGGACTAGCGGGCGGCGAGCAGTACTTC. This encodes CASSYAVRGLAGGEQYF.